What follows are 32 T cell receptor beta chains derived from one specimen sequenced in a study of T-cell memory formation after mild COVID-19. One entry per CDR3 protein, called by TCRdb with MiXCR from the 5' RACE reads. The sample has some 300,000 distinct CDR3 sequences; just under 20% are singletons. The sample consisted of PBMCs or a T cell subset sorted from them (not recorded which). These receptors were taken from a young man who had mild COVID-19 (a few samples of this study predate the infection). Cell type and time point are not known.

This clonotype was found a few times. The rearrangement links TRBV9 to TRBJ2-3, with 7 bases that match TRBD2. The germline CDR1 and CDR2 sequences are SGDLS and YYNGEE. This CDR3 contains 14 residues. V shed 1 base, J shed 6 bases, and the junction held 5 bases outside the gene matches. DNA for the CDR3: TGTGCCAGCAGCGTATCGGGACTAAGGGATACGCAGTATTTT. It specifies CASSVSGLRDTQYF. Variable domain in full (rest from reference TRBV9 and TRBJ2-3): DSGVTQTPKHLITATGQRVTLRCSPRSGDLSVYWYQQSLDQGLQFLIQYYNGEERAKGNILERFSAQQFPDLHSELNLSSLELGDSALYFCASSVSGLRDTQYFGPGTRLTVL.

Here the CDR3 reads CASTLQGGAGTGELFF. The DNA for the CDR3 is TGTGCCAGCACCCTACAAGGAGGGGCGGGCACCGGGGAGCTGTTTTTT. The V and J genes are TRBV6-6 and TRBJ2-2, with a tentative D call TRBD2 (6 bases). Germline V CDR1 and CDR2: MNHNY, SVGAGI (reference sequence). The CDR3 extends over 16 amino acids. The germline V and J ends were trimmed by 7 bases and 4 bases, with 19 bases remaining between them.

This clonotype was picked up a small number of times. The CDR3 DNA reads TGCGCCAGCAGCATACCCGACAGGGGGTCTTACAATGAGCAGTTCTTC. Its translation is CASSIPDRGSYNEQFF. This chain links TRBV4-1 with TRBJ2-1, with 9 positions matching TRBD1. The J segment lost 4 bases and the V segment lost 5 bases, leaving 9 bases of the junction unmatched. The CDR3 consists of 16 residues. Per germline, CDR1 MGHRA and CDR2 YSYEKL.

This clonotype turned up a few times. V usage is TRBV6-5 and J usage is TRBJ2-2; D is unclear. The CDR3 covers 12 residues. Germline CDR1 and CDR2: MNHEY and SVGAGI. The V and J ends lost 3 bases and 8 bases respectively, with 7 bases between them. CDR3 DNA: TGTGCCAGCAGTTATAATCAAGGGGAGCTGTTTTTT. As protein: CASSYNQGELFF.

This sequence joins TRBV7-9 and TRBJ1-2, with D hard to call. Between the trimmed V and J ends, which lost 3 bases and 4 bases, there was a span of 12 bases. CDR3 length: 14 residues. Germline CDR1 is SEHNR and CDR2 is FQNEAQ (reference sequence). The CDR3 DNA reads as TGTGCCAGCAGCTTTTCCTTGGAAGGCTATGGCTACACCTTC. Encoded protein: CASSFSLEGYGYTF.

The rearrangement uses TRBV20-1 and TRBJ1-1; D is uncertain. The CDR3 consists of 13 residues. The germline gives CDR1 DFQATT, CDR2 SNEGSKA (reference sequence). The CDR3 region is CSAEEAMNTEAFF. CDR3 nucleotide sequence: TGCAGCGCCGAGGAGGCAATGAACACTGAAGCTTTCTTT.

Many counts were recorded for this clonotype. The CDR3 bases are TGTGCCAGCAGTTTCTTGGGCGGGACGCCTGCCTACGAGCAGTACGTC. This sequence encodes CASSFLGGTPAYEQYV. This rearrangement joins TRBV6-2 or TRBV6-3 to TRBJ2-7, with D perhaps matching TRBD2 (6 bases). Germline CDR1 and CDR2: MNHEY and SVGEGT. The ends were cut back, 4 bases at V and 2 bases at J, with 18 bases in the middle. The CDR3 extends over 16 amino acids.

V gene TRBV7-9 combines with J gene TRBJ2-3; the D is unclear. The V end was cut by 7 bases, the J end by 6 bases, with 8 bases between. There are 11 residues in the CDR3. Per the germline V gene, CDR1 is SEHNR and CDR2 is FQNEAQ (reference sequence). The CDR3 loop is CASTPIDTQYF. The CDR3 DNA follows: TGTGCCAGCACCCCGATTGATACGCAGTATTTT.

The chain links TRBV18 to TRBJ2-1, with D hard to call. Germline assignment: CDR1 KGHSH and CDR2 LQKENI. The CDR3 totals 12 residues. Trimming removed 6 bases at V and 8 bases at J, with 11 bases between. The CDR3 sequence: CASSHTNDEQFF. Here the CDR3 DNA reads TGTGCCAGCTCCCACACGAACGATGAGCAGTTCTTC.

V and J are TRBV6-2 or TRBV6-3 and TRBJ1-2, with D perhaps TRBD1 (6 bases). This CDR3 is 16 amino acids long. Germline V gives CDR1 MNHEY, CDR2 SVGEGT. V was clipped by 5 bases and J by 4 bases, with 20 bases between them. The CDR3 bases are TGTGCCAGCAGTCTAGAGACAGGCCTCCCCGTCTATGGCTACACCTTC. Residues: CASSLETGLPVYGYTF.

The V call is TRBV7-2, the J call TRBJ1-5; D remains unclear. Germline assignment: CDR1 SGHTA and CDR2 FQGNSA. V was trimmed by 4 bases and J by 13 bases, leaving 14 bases between them. This CDR3 region has 12 residues. The CDR3 nucleotides are TGTGCCAGCAGCTCCCAACCGGGTCCTCAGCATTTT. Its protein product is CASSSQPGPQHF.

This clonotype was observed many times. V and J are TRBV5-6 and TRBJ2-2, with D perhaps assigned TRBD1 or TRBD2 (5 bases each). The CDR3 covers 15 residues. V shed 4 bases and J shed 3 bases, with 13 bases lying between them. CDR1 SGHDT and CDR2 YYEEEE come from the germline V gene. CDR3 region: CASSPRDGYTGELFF. The CDR3 DNA is TGTGCCAGCAGCCCCCGGGACGGGTACACCGGGGAGCTGTTTTTT.

This sequence joins TRBV7-2 and TRBJ1-2, with D uncertain. Trimming cost V 4 bases and J 7 bases, with 16 bases left between them. Germline V gene lookup returns CDR1 SGHTA and CDR2 FQGNSA. The CDR3 is 14 residues long. Here the CDR3 reads CASSSPEASTGYTF. CDR3 bases: TGTGCCAGCAGCTCCCCGGAGGCCAGTACTGGCTACACCTTC.

The sample holds a few counts of this clonotype. The V and J genes are TRBV7-2 and TRBJ1-2, with D perhaps matching TRBD1 (5 bases). The germline CDR1 and CDR2 sequences are SGHTA and FQGNSA. The CDR3 sequence is 14 residues long. V was clipped by 0 bases and J by 7 bases, with 12 bases between them. The CDR3 is CASSLAPGVLGYTF. The CDR3 DNA follows: TGTGCCAGCAGCTTAGCGCCGGGGGTCCTTGGCTACACCTTC.

The chain recombines TRBV24-1 with TRBJ2-7, with D possibly being TRBD1 or TRBD2 (5 bases each). Trimming removed 3 bases at V and 1 base at J, with 6 bases between. The germline V gene encodes CDR1 KGHDR and CDR2 SFDVKD. The CDR3 spans 13 residues. CDR3 amino acids: CATSDGGSYEQYF. CDR3 DNA: TGTGCCACCAGTGATGGGGGATCCTACGAGCAGTACTTC.

This clonotype came up a few times. J is TRBJ2-1 and V is TRBV5-4, with TRBD2 matching over 7 bases. Germline V gene data show CDR1 as SGHNT and CDR2 as YYREEE (reference sequence). The CDR3 covers 16 residues. After removal of 0 bases from V and 2 bases from J, the junction contained 5 bases not matched to a gene. The CDR3 sequence is CASSLGGGGAYNEQFF. CDR3 sequence (DNA): TGTGCCAGCAGCTTGGGGGGCGGGGGAGCCTACAATGAGCAGTTCTTC.

The chain carries TRBV7-6 and TRBJ2-2; D unresolved. The CDR3 has 13 amino acids. Trimming removed 2 bases from V and 7 bases from J, with 8 bases in between. CDR1 SGHVS and CDR2 FNYEAQ come from the germline V gene. The CDR3 DNA follows: TGTGCCAGCAGCTTAATTATGAACGGGGAGCTGTTTTTT. Its protein product is CASSLIMNGELFF.

This clonotype turned up a few times. This chain uses TRBV18 with TRBJ2-5, with 12 bases fitting TRBD2. This CDR3 spans 23 amino acids. Per the germline V gene, CDR1 is KGHSH and CDR2 is LQKENI. The trim removed 3 bases at V and 4 bases at J, leaving 27 bases unmatched. This CDR3 is CASSPPIGSSSPLAGGIGETQYF. The CDR3 nucleotides read TGTGCCAGCTCACCTCCTATTGGCAGTTCCTCCCCTCTAGCGGGGGGGATCGGAGAGACCCAGTACTTC. Combining the CDR3 with reference TRBV18 and TRBJ2-5 gives the whole variable domain NAGVMQNPRHLVRRRGQEARLRCSPMKGHSHVYWYRQLPEEGLKFMVYLQKENIIDESGMPKERFSAEFPKEGPSILRIQQVVRGDSAAYFCASSPPIGSSSPLAGGIGETQYFGPGTRLLVL.

This clonotype has only a few counts. The CDR3 DNA sequence: TGTGCCAGTAGTCCCCGGTTTCTGGGGGTGGGTCCAGATACGCAGTATTTT. The encoded protein is CASSPRFLGVGPDTQYF. The V call is TRBV19, the J call TRBJ2-3; D might be TRBD1 or TRBD2, each matching 5 bases. The CDR3 sequence is 17 residues long. V lost 5 bases to trimming and J lost 4 bases, with 22 bases between them. CDR1 and CDR2 from the germline V gene are LNHDA and SQIVND (reference sequence).

This clonotype came up a few times. V and J are TRBV9 and TRBJ1-6; 9 bases line up with TRBD1. CDR1 SGDLS and CDR2 YYNGEE come from the germline V gene. The CDR3 spans 15 residues. The J segment lost 9 bases and the V segment lost 1 base, leaving 5 bases of the junction unmatched. The CDR3 DNA follows: TGTGCCAGCAGCGTAAGGGGACAGGGTGCTTCACCCCTCCACTTT. Its translation is CASSVRGQGASPLHF.

V usage is TRBV12-3 or TRBV12-4 and J usage is TRBJ1-1; TRBD1 is a possible D gene (6 bases). V was trimmed by 4 bases and J by 4 bases, leaving 13 bases between them. This CDR3 region has 14 residues. This CDR3 reads CASSYGGAPTEAFF. The CDR3 coding sequence is TGTGCCAGCAGTTACGGGGGGGCGCCCACTGAAGCTTTCTTT.

This clonotype was counted between two and nine times. This chain links TRBV6-2 or TRBV6-3 with TRBJ2-7; D possibly corresponds to TRBD1 (6 bases). The CDR3 runs to 13 residues. Germline V gene sequence: CDR1 MNHEY, CDR2 SVGEGT. V dropped 5 bases and J dropped 3 bases, with 11 bases sitting between them. The CDR3 bases are TGTGCCAGCAGTCAACACAGGGTCTACGAGCAGTACGTC. It encodes CASSQHRVYEQYV.

This chain joins TRBV20-1 and TRBJ2-3; D uncertain. The CDR3 spans 13 residues. CDR1 DFQATT and CDR2 SNEGSKA come from the germline V gene (reference sequence). V was cut by 3 bases and J by 2 bases, with 9 bases left in between. Written as DNA, the CDR3 is TGCAGTGCTAGTCTCCAGACCACAGATACGCAGTATTTT. Protein: CSASLQTTDTQYF.

The chain combines TRBV2 with TRBJ2-5; TRBD1 agrees at 8 bases. The V segment lost 11 bases and the J segment 4 bases; nucleotides outside the gene matches: 6. The CDR3 sequence is 12 residues long. The germline V gene has CDR1 SNHLY and CDR2 FYNNEI. For the CDR3, the DNA is TGTGCCTACAGGGGGGTCGCAGAGACCCAGTACTTC. Translating gives CAYRGVAETQYF.

Here the CDR3 reads CATSDPLEETQYF. The CDR3 DNA sequence: TGTGCCACCAGTGACCCCCTGGAAGAGACCCAGTACTTC. This chain connects TRBV24-1 to TRBJ2-5; D is unresolved. Trimming removed 4 bases at V and 3 bases at J, with 8 bases between. From germline, CDR1 is KGHDR and CDR2 SFDVKD. This CDR3 comprises 13 residues.

The chain links TRBV20-1 to TRBJ2-3; 7 bases agree with TRBD2. With 3 bases clipped from V and 4 bases from J, the junction kept 4 bases outside the gene matches. This CDR3 is built from 13 residues. The germline V gene has CDR1 DFQATT and CDR2 SNEGSKA (reference sequence). CDR3 in DNA: TGCAGTGCTAGTGGGGGGGGACCAGATACGCAGTATTTT. Translated, it gives CSASGGGPDTQYF.

The J gene is TRBJ2-7, the V gene TRBV6-5; 10 bases are a match to TRBD1. The CDR3 covers 15 residues. Germline-derived CDR1 and CDR2 are MNHEY and SVGAGI. After removal of 7 bases from V and 5 bases from J, the junction contained 11 bases not matched to a gene. DNA of the CDR3: TGTGCCAGCACCTCCCCGGGACAGGGGAAGCACGAGCAGTACTTC. Amino acids: CASTSPGQGKHEQYF.

The chain has TRBV5-1 and TRBJ2-3, with D perhaps given as TRBD1 or TRBD2 (5 bases each). CDR1 and CDR2 (germline): SGHRS, YFSETQ. V gave up 4 bases and J gave up 3 bases, with 18 bases separating them. This CDR3 contains 16 residues. CDR3 sequence (DNA): TGCGCCAGCAGCGGGGGACGTGCTGCCTTTACAGATACGCAGTATTTT. Its translation is CASSGGRAAFTDTQYF.

The chain couples TRBV7-6 to TRBJ1-6; D possibly corresponds to TRBD1 (5 bases). Trimming cost V 1 base and J 9 bases, with 13 bases left between them. Germline V gives CDR1 SGHVS, CDR2 FNYEAQ. The CDR3 spans 15 residues. Written as DNA, the CDR3 is TGTGCCAGCAGCTTAGACCCGGGACCGGCTTCACCCCTCCACTTT. Amino acid sequence: CASSLDPGPASPLHF.

The chain employs TRBV4-1 and TRBJ2-7; D perhaps matches TRBD1 (5 bases). The germline V gene encodes CDR1 MGHRA and CDR2 YSYEKL. Trimming removed 0 bases from V and 3 bases from J, with 12 bases in between. CDR3 length equals 15 residues. The CDR3, as DNA: TGCGCCAGCAGCCAAGATGAGGCAGGGCTCTACGAGCAGTACGTC. It is translated as CASSQDEAGLYEQYV.

The rearrangement joins TRBV3-1 to TRBJ1-1; no reliable D call. The germline CDR1 and CDR2 sequences are LGHDT and YNNKEL (reference sequence). The CDR3 loop spans 14 amino acids. V shed 4 bases and J shed 4 bases, with 13 bases lying between them. For the CDR3, the DNA is TGTGCCAGCAGCCTCCTCAGTGGCGCCACTGAAGCTTTCTTT. Translating it yields CASSLLSGATEAFF.

This clonotype has just a few counts. J is TRBJ1-5 and V is TRBV5-4; TRBD1 is a possible D gene (6 bases). V was cut by 0 bases and J by 7 bases, with 11 bases left in between. The CDR3 extends over 14 amino acids. The germline gives CDR1 SGHNT, CDR2 YYREEE (reference sequence). Here the CDR3 reads CASSLGGGRQPQHF. In nucleotides, the CDR3 is TGTGCCAGCAGCTTGGGCGGGGGGCGGCAGCCCCAGCATTTT. Using reference TRBV5-4 and TRBJ1-5 for the parts outside the CDR3, the full variable domain is ETGVTQSPTHLIKTRGQQVTLRCSSQSGHNTVSWYQQALGQGPQFIFQYYREEENGRGNFPPRFSGLQFPNYSSELNVNALELDDSALYLCASSLGGGRQPQHFGDGTRLSIL.